This TCR beta chain was identified in a study of blood T cell repertoires in COVID-19. Germline V gene sequence: CDR1 MNHEY, CDR2 SMNVEV (reference sequence). The V and J ends lost 1 base and 5 bases respectively, with 18 bases between them. There are 16 residues in the CDR3. In the original analysis: By means of reference gene primer amplification, nucleated cell counts were estimated. Profiled with immunoSEQ multiplex PCR; TCRdb holds only in-frame clones, not every one. V and J calls and clone size are those listed in that table; D and trimming were worked out from the DNA. This sample yields some 90,000 clones, of which over 85% are seen a single time; about 2% belongs to the top ten.

The sequenced sample was peripheral blood. V gene TRBV27 combines with J gene TRBJ2-7, with TRBD1 as a possible D gene (5 bases). This clonotype was obtained from a man aged 45-65 years with acute or convalescent COVID-19. The CDR3 coding sequence is TGTGCCAGCAGTTTATTGGGAAAGGGGCAAGGTCACGAGCAGTACTTC. It codes for CASSLLGKGQGHEQYF.